This T cell receptor beta chain was recorded in a study of CD8 T cells in Susac syndrome. The RNA input was about 0.45 to 1 ug, and it was reverse transcribed with random hexamers. TCRdb re-analysed the immunoSEQ multiplex PCR reads in MiXCR, keeping a single row per CDR3 protein. The sample lists approximately 110,000 distinct CDR3 sequences; about 95% were seen once. As for this clonotype: Its antigen is not identified.

Sequencing of TCR beta drew on CD8+ and CD4+ T cells from blood. Study conclusions and caveats: It was acknowledged by the study that relatively few individuals were included in its TCR sequencing and HLA analysis.

Germline CDR1 SGHRS, CDR2 YFSETQ. This CDR3 is 12 amino acids long. The V end lost 5 bases, the J end lost 3 bases, and 9 bases lay between the germline ends. This sequence joins TRBV5-1 and TRBJ2-7, with D unclear. The sequenced material came from CD4+ T cells from PBMCs. The sequence came from a human donor in good health. The CDR3 is CASRDTFYEQYF. The CDR3 DNA reads as TGCGCCAGCAGAGATACTTTCTACGAGCAGTACTTC. Full variable domain (remainder filled in from reference TRBV5-1 and TRBJ2-7): KAGVTQTPRYLIKTRGQQVTLSCSPISGHRSVSWYQQTPGQGLQFLFEYFSETQRNKGNFPGRFSGRQFSNSRSEMNVSTLELGDSALYLCASRDTFYEQYFGPGTRLTVT.